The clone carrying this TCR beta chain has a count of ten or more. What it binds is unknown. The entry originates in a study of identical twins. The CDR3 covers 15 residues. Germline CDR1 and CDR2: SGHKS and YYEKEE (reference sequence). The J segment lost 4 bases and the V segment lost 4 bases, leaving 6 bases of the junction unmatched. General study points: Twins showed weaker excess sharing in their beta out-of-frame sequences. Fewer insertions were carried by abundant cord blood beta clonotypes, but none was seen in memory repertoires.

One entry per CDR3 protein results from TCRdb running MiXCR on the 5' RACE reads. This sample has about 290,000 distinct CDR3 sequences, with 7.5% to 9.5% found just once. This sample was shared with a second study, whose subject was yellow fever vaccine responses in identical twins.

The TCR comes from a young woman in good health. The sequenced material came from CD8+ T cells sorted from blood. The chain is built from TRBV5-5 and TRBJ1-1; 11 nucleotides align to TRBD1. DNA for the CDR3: TGTGCCAGCAGCCGCCCCGGACAGGGGGCCACTGAAGCTTTCTTT. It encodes CASSRPGQGATEAFF.